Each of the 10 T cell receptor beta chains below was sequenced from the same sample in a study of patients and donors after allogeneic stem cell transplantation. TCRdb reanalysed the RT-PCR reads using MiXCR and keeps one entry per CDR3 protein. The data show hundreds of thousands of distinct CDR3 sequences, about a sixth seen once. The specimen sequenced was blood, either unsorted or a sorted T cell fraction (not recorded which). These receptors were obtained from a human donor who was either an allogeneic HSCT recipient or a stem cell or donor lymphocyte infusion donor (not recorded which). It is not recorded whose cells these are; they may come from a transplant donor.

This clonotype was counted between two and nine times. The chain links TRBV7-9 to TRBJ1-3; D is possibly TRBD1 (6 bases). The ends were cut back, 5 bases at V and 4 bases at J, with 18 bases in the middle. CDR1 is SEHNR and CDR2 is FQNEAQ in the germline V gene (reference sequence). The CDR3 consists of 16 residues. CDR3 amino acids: CASSPGTGIYGNTIYF. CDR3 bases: TGTGCCAGCAGCCCCGGAACAGGGATCTACGGAAACACCATATATTTT.

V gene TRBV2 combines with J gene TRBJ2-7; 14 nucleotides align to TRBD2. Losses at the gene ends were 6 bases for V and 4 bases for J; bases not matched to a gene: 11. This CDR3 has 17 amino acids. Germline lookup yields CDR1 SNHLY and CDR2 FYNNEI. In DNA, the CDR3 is TGTGCCAGCAGCCACCTGACTAGCGGGAGGGCTCGGTACGAGCAGTACTTC. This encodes CASSHLTSGRARYEQYF.

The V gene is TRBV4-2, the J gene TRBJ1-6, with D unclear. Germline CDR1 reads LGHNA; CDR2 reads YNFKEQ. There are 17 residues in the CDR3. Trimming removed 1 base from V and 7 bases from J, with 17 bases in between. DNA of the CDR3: TGTGCCAGCAGCCAAGCTGGAAGAGGCGATGGGAATTCACCCCTCCACTTT. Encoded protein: CASSQAGRGDGNSPLHF.

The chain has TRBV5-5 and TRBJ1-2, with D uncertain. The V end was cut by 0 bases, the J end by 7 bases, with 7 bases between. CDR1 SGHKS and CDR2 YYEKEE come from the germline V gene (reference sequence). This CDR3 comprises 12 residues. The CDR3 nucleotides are TGTGCCAGCAGCTTGGCGCGGTCTGGCTACACCTTC. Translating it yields CASSLARSGYTF.

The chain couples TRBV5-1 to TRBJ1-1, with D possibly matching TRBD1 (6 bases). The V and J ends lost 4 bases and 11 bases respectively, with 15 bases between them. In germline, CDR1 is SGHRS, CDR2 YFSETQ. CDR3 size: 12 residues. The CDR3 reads CASSLQGQRAFF. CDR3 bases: TGCGCCAGCAGCCTGCAGGGGCAGAGGGCTTTCTTT.

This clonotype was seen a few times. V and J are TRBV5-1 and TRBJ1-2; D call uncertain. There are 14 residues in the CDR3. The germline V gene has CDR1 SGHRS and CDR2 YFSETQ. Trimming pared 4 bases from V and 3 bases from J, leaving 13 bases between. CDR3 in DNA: TGCGCCAGCAGCCGATCGGACCCCGACTATGGCTACACCTTC. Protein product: CASSRSDPDYGYTF.

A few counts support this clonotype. The CDR3 sequence: CASSPQGAGEKLFF. Here the CDR3 DNA reads TGTGCCAGCAGTCCTCAGGGGGCCGGAGAAAAACTGTTTTTT. The chain joins TRBV7-9 to TRBJ1-4; the match to TRBD1 covers 8 bases. CDR3 length equals 14 residues. CDR1 is SEHNR and CDR2 is FQNEAQ in the germline V gene (reference sequence). V trimming: 6 bases; J trimming: 8 bases; junction bases outside the gene matches: 8.

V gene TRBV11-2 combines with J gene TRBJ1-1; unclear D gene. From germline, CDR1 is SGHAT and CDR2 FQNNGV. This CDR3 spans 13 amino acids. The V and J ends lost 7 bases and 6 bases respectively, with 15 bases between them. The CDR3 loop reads CASTPQQTAEAFF. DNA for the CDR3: TGTGCCAGCACCCCCCAGCAGACGGCTGAAGCTTTCTTT.

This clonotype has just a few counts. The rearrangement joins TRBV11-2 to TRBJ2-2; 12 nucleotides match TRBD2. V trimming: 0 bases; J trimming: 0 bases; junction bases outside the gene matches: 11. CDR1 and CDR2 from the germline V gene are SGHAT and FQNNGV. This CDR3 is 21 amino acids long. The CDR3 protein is CASSLDAQGLAGRTNTGELFF. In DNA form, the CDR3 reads TGTGCCAGCAGCTTAGACGCCCAAGGACTAGCGGGGCGCACGAACACCGGGGAGCTGTTTTTT. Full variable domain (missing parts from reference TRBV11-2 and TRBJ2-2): EAGVAQSPRYKIIEKRQSVAFWCNPISGHATLYWYQQILGQGPKLLIQFQNNGVVDDSQLPKDRFSAERLKGVDSTLKIQPAKLEDSAVYLCASSLDAQGLAGRTNTGELFFGEGSRLTVL.

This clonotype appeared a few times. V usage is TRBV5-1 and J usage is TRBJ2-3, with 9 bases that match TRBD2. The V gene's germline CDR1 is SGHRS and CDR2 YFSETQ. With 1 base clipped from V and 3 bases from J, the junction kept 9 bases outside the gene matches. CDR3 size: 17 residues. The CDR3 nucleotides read TGCGCCAGCAGCTTGCTCGTCTCTAGCGGGGCTACAGATACGCAGTATTTT. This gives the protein CASSLLVSSGATDTQYF.